The 13 T cell receptor beta chains below come from one sample, sequenced in a study of PD-L1 blockade in urothelial cancer (dated by TCRdb to between 2016 and 2019). The library was obtained by the immunoSEQ multiplex PCR assay. Entries here come from immuneACCESS through TCRdb and include only in-frame sequences with V and J called. Some clones fail to appear in such tables; in the studies checked, an unresolved V gene covers under half of the shortfall, and the cause of the remainder is unknown. This sample comprises tens of thousands of clones, approximately 80% of them detected only once. Of the sample, under 8.5% falls within the top ten clones. Interpreted using the paper, the time point label stands for: pretreatment peripheral blood. The material was PBMCs, obtained around atezolizumab (anti-PD-L1) treatment. These receptors came from a middle-aged man with urothelial cancer.

The V call is TRBV5-5, the J call TRBJ1-2; D remains ambiguous. This CDR3 is built from 13 residues. CDR1 is SGHKS, CDR2 YYEKEE, per germline (reference sequence). V was cut by 2 bases and J by 4 bases, with 9 bases left in between. As DNA, the CDR3 is TGTGCCAGCAGCTTTCCCGAACTCTATGGCTACACCTTC. Residues: CASSFPELYGYTF.

Note on this clone: Other DNA variants within this sample encode the same CDR3. The gene calls are TRBV7-2 and TRBJ2-7; D gene ambiguous. Deletions cut 2 bases from V and 1 base from J, with 3 bases between. The CDR3 length is 12 residues. CDR1 and CDR2 (germline): SGHTA, FQGNSA. The CDR3 spells CASSLYSYEQYF. The DNA of the CDR3 is TGTGCCAGCAGCTTATATTCCTACGAGCAGTACTTC.

The genes are TRBV6-5 and TRBJ2-7, with 8 bases matching TRBD2. From germline, CDR1 is MNHEY and CDR2 SVGAGI. V shed 8 bases and J 6 bases; nucleotides not matched to a gene: 15. The CDR3 has 15 amino acids. As DNA, the CDR3 is TGTGCCAGCCGGGAGGGGCGGCGGGTAATCGGCGAGCAGTACTTC. As protein: CASREGRRVIGEQYF.

This CDR3 reads CASSLRQGLEAFF. The DNA for the CDR3 is TGTGCCAGCAGCTTAAGACAGGGGTTAGAGGCTTTCTTT. The chain employs TRBV11-2 and TRBJ1-1, with 8 bases identical to TRBD1. CDR1 SGHAT and CDR2 FQNNGV come from the germline V gene. This CDR3 has 13 residues. Trimming at V came to 2 bases and at J to 11 bases, leaving 7 bases not matched to a gene.

The chain has TRBV10-3 and TRBJ2-5; maybe TRBD1 (5 bases). The V end was cut by 10 bases, the J end by 3 bases, with 15 bases between. The length of the CDR3 is 13 residues. In germline, CDR1 is ENHRY, CDR2 SYGVKD. The DNA of the CDR3 is TGTGCCACACGGGCAACAGGAAAAGAGACCCAGTACTTC. The encoded protein is CATRATGKETQYF.

The chain recombines TRBV27 with TRBJ2-2, with 7 bases identical to TRBD1. V was pared by 8 bases and J by 4 bases, with 10 bases of the junction left unmatched. The CDR3 is 15 amino acids. Germline CDR1 is MNHEY and CDR2 is SMNVEV (reference sequence). This chain's CDR3 is CASYAAGGRTGELFF. CDR3 bases: TGTGCCAGCTATGCTGCAGGGGGACGCACCGGGGAGCTGTTTTTT.

The CDR3 reads CAWDNSNTIYF. For the CDR3, the DNA is TGTGCCTGGGACAATTCGAACACCATATATTTT. The chain joins TRBV30 to TRBJ1-3; D unresolved. Germline V gene data show CDR1 as GTSNPN and CDR2 as SVGIG (reference sequence). V was clipped by 5 bases and J by 7 bases, with 9 bases between them. The CDR3 is 11 residues long.

The chain links TRBV7-6 to TRBJ2-7; the D gene is possibly TRBD2 (6 bases). Germline V gives CDR1 SGHVS, CDR2 FNYEAQ. This CDR3 spans 14 amino acids. The ends were cut back, 6 bases at V and 5 bases at J, with 17 bases in the middle. The CDR3 bases are TGTGCCAGCAGTGTCGACGGGGGAGTTAACGAGCAGTACTTC. Encoded protein: CASSVDGGVNEQYF.

This clone has just one count. V and J are TRBV6-4 and TRBJ2-5, with D possibly being TRBD2 (6 bases). V was shortened by 0 bases and J by 3 bases, with 11 bases between the two germline ends. This CDR3 is 15 amino acids long. Germline V gives CDR1 MRHNA, CDR2 SNTAGT. The CDR3 reads CASSDSGDSEETQYF. CDR3 sequence (DNA): TGTGCCAGCAGTGACTCTGGGGACTCCGAAGAGACCCAGTACTTC.

The V call is TRBV5-4, the J call TRBJ2-7, with 10 bases aligning to TRBD2. In germline, CDR1 is SGHNT, CDR2 YYREEE (reference sequence). The trim removed 5 bases at V and 7 bases at J, leaving 12 bases unmatched. The CDR3 consists of 15 residues. The CDR3 spells CASRLGTSVSEEQYF. The CDR3 DNA reads as TGTGCCAGCAGACTGGGGACTAGCGTATCGGAGGAGCAGTACTTC.

The CDR3 DNA is TGTGCCAGCAGGGTACAGGGCGGGGGGAACACTGAAGCTTTCTTT. It yields the protein CASRVQGGGNTEAFF. J is TRBJ1-1 and V is TRBV7-9; the D gene is possibly TRBD1 (6 bases). Deletions cut 6 bases from V and 1 base from J, with 15 bases between. This CDR3 region has 15 residues. Germline V gives CDR1 SEHNR, CDR2 FQNEAQ (reference sequence).

The chain couples TRBV10-3 to TRBJ2-5, with TRBD1 matching 7 bases. With V trimmed by 5 bases and J by 0 bases, 3 bases remained unmatched. The CDR3 is made up of 14 amino acids. CDR1 and CDR2 from the germline V gene are ENHRY and SYGVKD. CDR3 coding DNA: TGTGCCATCAGTAATCAGGGGGACCAAGAGACCCAGTACTTC. It codes for CAISNQGDQETQYF.

This clone was detected only a few times. The chain couples TRBV7-9 to TRBJ2-7; 11 positions agree with TRBD2. Germline CDR1 is SEHNR and CDR2 is FQNEAQ (reference sequence). There are 16 residues in the CDR3. The V segment lost 5 bases and the J segment 5 bases; nucleotides outside the gene matches: 11. The CDR3 is CASSLGLAAPQDEQYF. Written as DNA, the CDR3 is TGTGCCAGCAGCCTGGGACTAGCGGCTCCCCAGGACGAGCAGTACTTC.